The following is a TCR beta chain sequence with its context. No cognate antigen has been identified for it. Including the terminal cysteine and phenylalanine, the CDR3 comprises 17 residues. DNA was not recorded. CDR1 and CDR2, per the germline V gene, are SGHNT and YENEEA. This sample was taken from a study of monozygotic twins with inflammatory bowel disease (dated by TCRdb to about 2019). In terms of the full investigation: The full study comprised 28 monozygotic twin pairs: nine German pairs (four IBD-concordant, five IBD-discordant) and 19 IBD-discordant Danish pairs. The search for disease-associated traits relied mainly on comparing, within discordant pairs, IBD patients with their genetically identical healthy co-twins. Each individual had, on average, about 151 000 unique TCRalpha sequences and 181 000 unique TCRbeta sequences available for analysis. Beyond this particular receptor, the publication reports: The analysis was unable to tell apart different T cell subtypes. Background noise and inter-individual variability may have been introduced into the repertoires by the differing immunosuppressive treatments among patients. The results gave no support for a single strong signal or clonotype linked to IBD. TCRbeta repertoire diversity, by inverse Simpson index, was decreased in IBD patients compared with their healthy co-twins. Fewer clonotypes were shared with other individuals by IBD patients than by healthy twins, most markedly in patients showing signs of disease activity. Repertoire similarity did not differ between concordant and discordant twins, possibly due to limited statistical power.

A roughly 2.5 ml peripheral blood sample was drawn into PAXgene tubes per donor and stored at -80°C. Without any T cell sorting, total RNA was extracted from whole blood using the PAXgene blood miRNA kit on an automated QIAcube. Peripheral blood from monozygotic twin pairs who were concordant or discordant for inflammatory bowel disease underwent deep TCRalpha and TCRbeta repertoire profiling using unique molecular barcoding. Smoking habits were recorded for all twin pairs, with individuals classified as current, former or never smokers. Library method: 5' RACE. For each TCR library, approximately 3.5 ug of total RNA was used. For each sample, cDNA synthesis was carried out in eight separate reactions using SMARTScribe reverse transcriptase. During cDNA synthesis, template switching was used to introduce unique molecular identifiers that contained a 6-nucleotide sample barcode. Amplification of TCRalpha and TCRbeta cDNA involved two nested PCRs of approximately 16 and 10 cycles, and each PCR was followed by bead purification. Before amplification, the cDNA was treated with uracil DNA-glycosylase and purified using the QIAquick PCR purification kit. The second PCR added Illumina TruSeq-compatible adapters along with sample-specific barcodes. Library quality and concentration were checked on TapeStation and Qubit, and libraries were pooled at around 5 ng each. The pooled libraries were sequenced with 2 x 100 bp reads and custom sequencing primers on an Illumina HiSeq2500 single-index Rapid Run. Turning to the authors' computational methods: PCR and sequencing errors were corrected by UMI-based consensus assembly using MiGEC version 1.2.6. MiXCR version 2.1.1 handled V(D)J alignment, clonotype assembly and CDR3 extraction. To normalise gene usage, clonotype sharing and MAIT/NKT TCR abundance, the analysis used the top 1000, 10 000 and 20 000 clonotypes per sample. Diversity was computed as the inverse Simpson index with the vegan R package after downsampling to 27 000 UMIs. Paired Mann-Whitney U tests on discordant twin pairs were used, with Benjamini-Hochberg multiple-testing correction. After reprocessing by TCRdb, each CDR3 protein sequence is one entry, and no DNA is given. TCRdb assigned the V and J calls; the authors' analysis was not used. The table kept for this sample lists about 380,000 distinct CDR3 sequences. About 2.5% of the sample belongs to the ten largest clones.

The receptor was isolated from a human donor with ulcerative colitis or Crohn's disease, or a healthy co-twin of an affected twin (not recorded which). The sequence links TRBV11-3 to TRBJ2-1; without DNA, the TCRdb call of TRBD1 cannot be checked. Material for sequencing was blood. The CDR3 reads as follows: CASSLGRGTPLYNEQFF. Full variable domain (CDR3 extended with the reference TRBV11-3 and TRBJ2-1 proteins): EAGVVQSPRYKIIEKKQPVAFWCNPISGHNTLYWYLQNLGQGPELLIRYENEEAVDDSQLPKDRFSAERLKGVDSTLKIQPAELGDSAVYLCASSLGRGTPLYNEQFFGPGTRLTVL.